This is a list of T cell receptor beta chains from one sample in a study of OX40 agonist ivuxolimab in advanced cancers. Produced via immunoSEQ multiplex PCR; TCRdb's table is partial and in-frame only. The table has around 60,000 clones, 79% seen once; the top ten hold approximately 1.2%. Material: CD4+ or CD8+ T cells sorted from blood, obtained in a trial of the OX40 agonist ivuxolimab. The receptor source for this set is an adult with an advanced solid tumor such as melanoma, head and neck, liver or kidney cancer. Each CDR3 is given with its conserved first and last residue. The D gene is left open where the match is weak. Where a row states a size, it is once, few, many or the class of an expanded clone; other rows omit it.

J gene	D gene	clone size	V gene	CDR3 protein	CDR3 DNA
TRBJ2-7	TRBD1	once	TRBV6-5	CASGAGGVWEQYF	TGTGCCTCAGGGGCAGGGGGTGTCTGGGAGCAGTACTTC
TRBJ2-3	TRBD2	few	TRBV30	CAWRGLAGVGDTQYF	TGTGCCTGGAGGGGGCTAGCGGGAGTGGGAGATACGCAGTATTTT
TRBJ1-1	TRBD1	.	TRBV11-3	CASSRGQPMNTEAFF	TGTGCCAGCAGCCGGGGACAGCCCATGAACACTGAAGCTTTCTTT
TRBJ2-3	TRBD1	few	TRBV5-1	CASSLGTGGVDTQYF	TGCGCCAGCAGCTTAGGGACAGGTGGAGTAGATACGCAGTATTTT
TRBJ1-6	.	.	TRBV19	CASSIRGTEDSPLHF	TGTGCCAGTAGTATAAGGGGGACGGAGGATTCACCCCTCCACTTT
TRBJ2-2	TRBD1	once	TRBV2	CASIRQGLTGELFF	TGTGCCAGCATCAGACAGGGTTTGACCGGGGAGCTGTTTTTT
TRBJ2-2	TRBD1	.	TRBV7-9	CASSWGIVRDSNTGELFF	TGTGCCAGCAGCTGGGGAATCGTCCGGGACAGCAACACCGGGGAGCTGTTTTTT
TRBJ1-4	TRBD1	.	TRBV9	CASSRWTGGNEKLFF	TGTGCCAGCAGCAGGTGGACAGGGGGAAATGAAAAACTGTTTTTT
TRBJ1-6	TRBD1	.	TRBV10-2	CASSESGQANLSPLHF	TGCGCCAGCAGTGAGTCGGGACAGGCTAACCTATCACCCCTCCACTTT
TRBJ2-7	TRBD2	once	TRBV10-3	CAISGTSGGVDEQYF	TGTGCCATCAGTGGGACTAGCGGGGGTGTCGACGAGCAGTACTTC
TRBJ1-4	.	.	TRBV27	CASSRLVGSLIEKLFF	TGTGCCAGCAGCCGACTGGTCGGCAGTTTAATTGAAAAACTGTTTTTT
TRBJ2-7	TRBD2	.	TRBV5-8	CASRKVGGYEQYF	TGTGCCAGCAGAAAAGTCGGGGGGTACGAGCAGTACTTC
TRBJ1-5	TRBD1	few	TRBV2	CASSDQGQINQPQHF	TGTGCCAGCAGTGACCAGGGACAGATTAATCAGCCCCAGCATTTT
TRBJ2-7	.	.	TRBV5-1	CASSLTDNPSYEQYF	TGCGCCAGCAGCTTAACGGACAACCCCTCCTACGAGCAGTACTTC
TRBJ2-5	.	.	TRBV2	CASSKDFQETQYF	TGTGCCAGCAGTAAGGACTTCCAAGAGACCCAGTACTTC